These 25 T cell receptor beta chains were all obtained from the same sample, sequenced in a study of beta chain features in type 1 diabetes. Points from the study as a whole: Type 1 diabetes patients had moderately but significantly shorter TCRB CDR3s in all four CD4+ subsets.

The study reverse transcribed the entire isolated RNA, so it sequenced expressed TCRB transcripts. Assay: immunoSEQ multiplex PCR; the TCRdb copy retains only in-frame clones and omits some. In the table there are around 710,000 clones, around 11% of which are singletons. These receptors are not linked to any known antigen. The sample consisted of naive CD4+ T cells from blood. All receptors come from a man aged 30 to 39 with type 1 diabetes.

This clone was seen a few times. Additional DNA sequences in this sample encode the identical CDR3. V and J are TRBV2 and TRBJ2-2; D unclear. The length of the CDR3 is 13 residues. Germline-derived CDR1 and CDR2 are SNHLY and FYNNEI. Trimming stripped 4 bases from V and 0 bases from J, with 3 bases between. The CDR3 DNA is TGTGCCAGCAGTGGGACGAACACCGGGGAGCTGTTTTTT. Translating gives CASSGTNTGELFF.

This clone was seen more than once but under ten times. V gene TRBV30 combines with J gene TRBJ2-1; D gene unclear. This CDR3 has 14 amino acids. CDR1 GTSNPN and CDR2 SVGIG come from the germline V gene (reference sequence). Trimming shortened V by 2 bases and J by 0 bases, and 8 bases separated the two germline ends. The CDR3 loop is CAWSLHSSYNEQFF. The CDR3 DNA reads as TGTGCCTGGAGTTTACATAGCTCCTACAATGAGCAGTTCTTC.

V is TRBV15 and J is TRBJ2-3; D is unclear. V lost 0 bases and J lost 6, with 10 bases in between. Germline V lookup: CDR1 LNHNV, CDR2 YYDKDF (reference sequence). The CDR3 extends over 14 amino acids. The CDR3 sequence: CATSRDPLRDTQYF. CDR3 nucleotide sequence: TGTGCCACCAGCAGAGATCCCCTACGGGATACGCAGTATTTT. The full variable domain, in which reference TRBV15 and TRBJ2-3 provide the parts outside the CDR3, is DAMVIQNPRYQVTQFGKPVTLSCSQTLNHNVMYWYQQKSSQAPKLLFHYYDKDFNNEADTPDNFQSRRPNTSFCFLDIRSPGLGDTAMYLCATSRDPLRDTQYFGPGTRLTVL.

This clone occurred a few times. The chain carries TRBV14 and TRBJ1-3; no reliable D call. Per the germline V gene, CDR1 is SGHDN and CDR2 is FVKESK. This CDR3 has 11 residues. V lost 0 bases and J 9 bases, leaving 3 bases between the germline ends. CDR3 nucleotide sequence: TGTGCCAGCAGCCAAGAGTCCACCATATATTTT. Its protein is CASSQESTIYF.

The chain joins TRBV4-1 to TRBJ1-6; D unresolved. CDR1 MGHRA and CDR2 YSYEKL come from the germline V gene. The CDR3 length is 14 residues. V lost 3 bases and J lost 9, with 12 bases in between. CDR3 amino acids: CASSHPDGTSPLHF. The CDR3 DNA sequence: TGCGCCAGCAGCCATCCTGACGGAACTTCACCCCTCCACTTT.

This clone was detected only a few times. This CDR3 is CASRETGVPYGYTF. The CDR3 DNA reads as TGTGCCAGCAGAGAGACAGGGGTCCCCTATGGCTACACCTTC. V is TRBV2 and J is TRBJ1-2; 8 nucleotides match TRBD1. The CDR3 covers 14 residues. With 6 bases clipped from V and 4 bases from J, the junction kept 7 bases outside the gene matches. CDR1 is SNHLY and CDR2 is FYNNEI in the germline V gene.

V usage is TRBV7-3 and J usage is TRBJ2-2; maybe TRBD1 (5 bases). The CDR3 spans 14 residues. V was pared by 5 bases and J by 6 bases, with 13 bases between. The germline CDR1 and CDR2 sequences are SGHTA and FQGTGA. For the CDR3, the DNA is TGTGCCAGCAGCCCAGGGTCTGGTCCCGGGGAGCTGTTTTTT. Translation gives CASSPGSGPGELFF.

The CDR3 here is CASSSSGQGYNEQFF. Here the CDR3 DNA reads TGTGCCAGCAGTTCCTCTGGACAGGGTTACAATGAGCAGTTCTTC. The chain employs TRBV28 and TRBJ2-1; TRBD1 matches at 8 bases. Germline V gene data show CDR1 as MDHEN and CDR2 as SYDVKM. V shed 4 bases and J 4 bases; nucleotides not matched to a gene: 6. CDR3 size: 15 residues. The variable domain in full, completed from reference TRBV28 and TRBJ2-1, reads DVKVTQSSRYLVKRTGEKVFLECVQDMDHENMFWYRQDPGLGLRLIYFSYDVKMKEKGDIPEGYSVSREKKERFSLILESASTNQTSMYLCASSSSGQGYNEQFFGPGTRLTVL.

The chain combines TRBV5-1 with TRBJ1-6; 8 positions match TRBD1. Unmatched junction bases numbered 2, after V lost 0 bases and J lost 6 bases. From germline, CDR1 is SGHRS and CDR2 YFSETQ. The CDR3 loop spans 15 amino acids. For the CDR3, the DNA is TGCGCCAGCAGCTTGGCGGGACAGGCTAATTCACCCCTCCACTTT. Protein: CASSLAGQANSPLHF.

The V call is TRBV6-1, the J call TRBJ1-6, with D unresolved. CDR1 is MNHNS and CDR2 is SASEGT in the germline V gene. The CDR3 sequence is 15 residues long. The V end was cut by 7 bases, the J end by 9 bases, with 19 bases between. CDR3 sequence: CASTMIVGLGSPLHF. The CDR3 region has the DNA TGTGCCAGCACCATGATCGTGGGTTTGGGTTCACCCCTCCACTTT.

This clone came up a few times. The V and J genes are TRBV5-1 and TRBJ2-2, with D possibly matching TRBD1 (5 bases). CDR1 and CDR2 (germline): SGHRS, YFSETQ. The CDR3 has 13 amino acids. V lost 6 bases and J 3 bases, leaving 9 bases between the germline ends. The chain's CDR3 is CASNTGDTGELFF. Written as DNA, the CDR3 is TGCGCCAGCAATACAGGCGACACCGGGGAGCTGTTTTTT.

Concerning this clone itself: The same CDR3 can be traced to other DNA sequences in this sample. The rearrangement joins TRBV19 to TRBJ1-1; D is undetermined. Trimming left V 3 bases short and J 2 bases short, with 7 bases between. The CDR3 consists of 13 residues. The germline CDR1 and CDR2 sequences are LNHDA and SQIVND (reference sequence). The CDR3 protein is CASSIGPNTEAFF. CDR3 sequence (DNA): TGTGCCAGTAGTATCGGGCCTAACACTGAAGCTTTCTTT.

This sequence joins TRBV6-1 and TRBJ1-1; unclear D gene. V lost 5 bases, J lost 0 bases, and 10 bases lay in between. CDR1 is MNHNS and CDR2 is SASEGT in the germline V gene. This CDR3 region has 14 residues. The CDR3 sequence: CASSSRWMNTEAFF. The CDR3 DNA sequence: TGTGCCAGCAGTTCCAGATGGATGAACACTGAAGCTTTCTTT.

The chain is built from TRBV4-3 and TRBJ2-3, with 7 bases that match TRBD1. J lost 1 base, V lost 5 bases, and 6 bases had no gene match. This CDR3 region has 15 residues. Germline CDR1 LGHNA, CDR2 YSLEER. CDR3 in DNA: TGCGCCAGCAGCTATAAGACAGGGCGCACAGATACGCAGTATTTT. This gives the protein CASSYKTGRTDTQYF.

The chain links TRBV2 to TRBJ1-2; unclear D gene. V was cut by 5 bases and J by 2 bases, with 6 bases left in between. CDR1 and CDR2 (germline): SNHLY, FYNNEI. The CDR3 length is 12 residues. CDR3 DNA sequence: TGTGCCAGCAGTAGGGAGAACTATGGCTACACCTTC. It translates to CASSRENYGYTF.

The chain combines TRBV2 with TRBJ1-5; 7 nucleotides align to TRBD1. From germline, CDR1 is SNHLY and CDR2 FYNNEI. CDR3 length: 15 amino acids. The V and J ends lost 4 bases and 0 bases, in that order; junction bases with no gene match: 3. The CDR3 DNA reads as TGTGCCAGCAGTGGGACAGGATATAGCAATCAGCCCCAGCATTTT. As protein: CASSGTGYSNQPQHF. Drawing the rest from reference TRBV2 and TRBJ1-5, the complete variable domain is EPEVTQTPSHQVTQMGQEVILRCVPISNHLYFYWYRQILGQKVEFLVSFYNNEISEKSEIFDDQFSVERPDGSNFTLKIRSTKLEDSAMYFCASSGTGYSNQPQHFGDGTRLSIL.

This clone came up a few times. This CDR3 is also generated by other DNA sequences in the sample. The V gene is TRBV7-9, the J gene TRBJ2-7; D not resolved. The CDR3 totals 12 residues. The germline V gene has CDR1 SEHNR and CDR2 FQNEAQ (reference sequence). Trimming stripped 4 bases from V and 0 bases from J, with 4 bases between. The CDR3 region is CASSSNSYEQYF. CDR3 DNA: TGTGCCAGCAGCTCCAACTCCTACGAGCAGTACTTC.

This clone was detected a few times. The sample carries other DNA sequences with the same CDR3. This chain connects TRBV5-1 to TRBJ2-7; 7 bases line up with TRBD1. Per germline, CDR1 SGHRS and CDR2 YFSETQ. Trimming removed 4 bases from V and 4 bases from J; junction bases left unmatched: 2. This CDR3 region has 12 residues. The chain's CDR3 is CASSLQGYEQYF. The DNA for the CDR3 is TGCGCCAGCAGCCTACAGGGGTACGAGCAGTACTTC.

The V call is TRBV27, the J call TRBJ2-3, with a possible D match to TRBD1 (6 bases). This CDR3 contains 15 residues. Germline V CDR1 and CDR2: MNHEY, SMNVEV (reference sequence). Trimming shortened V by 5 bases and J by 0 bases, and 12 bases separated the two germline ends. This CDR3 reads CASSAGQWSTDTQYF. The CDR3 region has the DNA TGTGCCAGCAGTGCAGGACAGTGGAGCACAGATACGCAGTATTTT.

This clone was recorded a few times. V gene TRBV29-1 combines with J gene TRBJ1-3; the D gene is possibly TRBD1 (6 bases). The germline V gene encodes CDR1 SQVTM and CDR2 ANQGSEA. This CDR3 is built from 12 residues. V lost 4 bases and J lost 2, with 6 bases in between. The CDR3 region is CSVAGAGNTIYF. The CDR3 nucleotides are TGCAGCGTTGCAGGGGCTGGAAACACCATATATTTT.

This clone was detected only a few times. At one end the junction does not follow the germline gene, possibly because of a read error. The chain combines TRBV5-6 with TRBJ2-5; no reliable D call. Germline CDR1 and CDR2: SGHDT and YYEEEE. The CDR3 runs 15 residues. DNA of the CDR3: TGTGCCAGCAGCTTGGGCTTTTCTCTGATGCTCGGTTGGAACTTC. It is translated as CASSLGFSLMLGWNF.

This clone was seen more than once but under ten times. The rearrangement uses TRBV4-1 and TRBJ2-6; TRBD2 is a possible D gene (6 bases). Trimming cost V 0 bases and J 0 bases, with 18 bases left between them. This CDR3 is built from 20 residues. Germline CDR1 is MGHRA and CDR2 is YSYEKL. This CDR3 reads CASSQEGGLLGISGANVLTF. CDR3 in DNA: TGCGCCAGCAGCCAAGAGGGAGGACTATTAGGGATCTCTGGGGCCAACGTCCTGACTTTC.

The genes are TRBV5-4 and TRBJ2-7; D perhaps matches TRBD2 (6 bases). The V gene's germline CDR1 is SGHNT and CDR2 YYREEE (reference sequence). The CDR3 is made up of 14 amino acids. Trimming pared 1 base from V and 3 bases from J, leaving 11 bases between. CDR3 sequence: CASSLFGGFYEQYF. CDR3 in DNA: TGTGCCAGCAGCTTGTTCGGAGGGTTCTACGAGCAGTACTTC.

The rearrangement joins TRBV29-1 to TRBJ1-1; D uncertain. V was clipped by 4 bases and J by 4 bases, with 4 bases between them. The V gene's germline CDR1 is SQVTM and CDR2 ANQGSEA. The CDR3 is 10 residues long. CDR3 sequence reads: CSVVVTEAFF. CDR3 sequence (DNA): TGCAGCGTTGTTGTCACTGAAGCTTTCTTT.

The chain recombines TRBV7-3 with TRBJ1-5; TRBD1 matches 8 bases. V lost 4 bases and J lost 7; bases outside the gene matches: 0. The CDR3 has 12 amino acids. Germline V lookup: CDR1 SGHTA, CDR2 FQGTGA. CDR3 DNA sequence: TGTGCCAGCAGCTCAGGGGGCCAGCCCCAGCATTTT. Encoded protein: CASSSGGQPQHF.